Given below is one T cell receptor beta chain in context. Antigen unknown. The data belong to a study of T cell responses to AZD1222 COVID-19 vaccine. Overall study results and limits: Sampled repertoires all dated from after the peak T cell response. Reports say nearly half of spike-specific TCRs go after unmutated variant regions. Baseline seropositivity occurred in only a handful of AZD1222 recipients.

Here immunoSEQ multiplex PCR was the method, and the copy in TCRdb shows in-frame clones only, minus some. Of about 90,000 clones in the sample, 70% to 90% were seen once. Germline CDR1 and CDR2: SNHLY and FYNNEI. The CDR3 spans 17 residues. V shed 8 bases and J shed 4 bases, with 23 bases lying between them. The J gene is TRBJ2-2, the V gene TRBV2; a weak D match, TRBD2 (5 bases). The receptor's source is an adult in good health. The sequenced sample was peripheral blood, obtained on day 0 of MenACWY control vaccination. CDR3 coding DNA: TGTGCCAGCCGGCATACCCCTCCTAGAGGAGGCACCGGGGAGCTGTTTTTT. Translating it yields CASRHTPPRGGTGELFF.